These 5 T cell receptor beta chains originate from one sample sequenced in a study of OX40 agonist ivuxolimab in advanced cancers. Libraries were prepared through the immunoSEQ multiplex PCR assay. Sourced from immuneACCESS, this table was stored by TCRdb with only in-frame sequences that have V and J called. A share of the clones is absent; for the studies checked, an unresolved V gene accounts for under half, and the remainder has no known explanation. For this sample there are under 65,000 clones; less than 90% appear just once. Around 0.8% of the sample is in the top ten clones. The sample here was CD4+ or CD8+ T cells sorted from blood, taken in a trial of the OX40 agonist ivuxolimab. All receptors derive from an adult with an advanced solid tumor such as melanoma, head and neck, liver or kidney cancer.

Comments on this clone: This sample also contains other DNA sequences that code for the same CDR3. The chain links TRBV19 to TRBJ1-5; D gene ambiguous. Trimming took off 5 bases at V and 0 bases at J, with 5 bases between the two ends. The CDR3 is made up of 13 amino acids. CDR1 LNHDA and CDR2 SQIVND come from the germline V gene (reference sequence). The CDR3 coding sequence is TGTGCCAGTAGTCGGGGTAGCAATCAGCCCCAGCATTTT. This gives the protein CASSRGSNQPQHF.

The V and J genes are TRBV30 and TRBJ1-5; 8 bases are shared with TRBD1. This CDR3 contains 14 residues. Trimming removed 0 bases from V and 5 bases from J; junction bases left unmatched: 3. The germline gives CDR1 GTSNPN, CDR2 SVGIG (reference sequence). In nucleotides, the CDR3 is TGTGCCTGGAGTGTACCAGGGGGCTATCAGCCCCAGCATTTT. It encodes CAWSVPGGYQPQHF.

The rearrangement uses TRBV5-1 and TRBJ2-1; 9 bases line up with TRBD2. Germline V gene data show CDR1 as SGHRS and CDR2 as YFSETQ. CDR3 size: 16 residues. V was pared by 1 base and J by 5 bases, with 7 bases of the junction left unmatched. DNA of the CDR3: TGCGCCAGCAGCTTGAGGATAGCGGGAGTGAACAATGAGCAGTTCTTC. Protein: CASSLRIAGVNNEQFF.

The rearrangement joins TRBV19 to TRBJ1-1; no clear D. CDR1 is LNHDA, CDR2 SQIVND, per germline (reference sequence). Trimming removed 4 bases from V and 0 bases from J, with 6 bases in between. This CDR3 is 13 amino acids long. The CDR3 spells CASSTTVNTEAFF. The CDR3 DNA sequence: TGTGCCAGTAGTACCACAGTGAACACTGAAGCTTTCTTT.

V usage is TRBV7-9 and J usage is TRBJ1-1; 8 nucleotides line up with TRBD1. Per germline, CDR1 SEHNR and CDR2 FQNEAQ (reference sequence). The CDR3 length is 14 residues. The V and J ends lost 5 bases and 5 bases, in that order; junction bases with no gene match: 7. The CDR3 here is CASSLQGALTEAFF. CDR3 DNA: TGTGCCAGCAGCCTCCAGGGGGCGTTGACTGAAGCTTTCTTT.